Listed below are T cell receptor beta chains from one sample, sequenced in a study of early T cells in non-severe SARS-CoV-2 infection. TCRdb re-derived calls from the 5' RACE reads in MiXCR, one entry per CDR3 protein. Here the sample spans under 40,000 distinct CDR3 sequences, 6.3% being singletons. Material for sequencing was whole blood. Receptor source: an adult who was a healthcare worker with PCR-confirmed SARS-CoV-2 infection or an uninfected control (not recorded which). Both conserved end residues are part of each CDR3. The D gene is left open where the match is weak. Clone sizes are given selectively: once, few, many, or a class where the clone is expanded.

TGTGCCACCCCCGGGGGCTACACCTTC | CATPGGYTF | NA | TRBJ1-2 | TRBV27 | NA
TGTGCCAGCAGAGTCCAGGGAAACGAGCAGTACTTC | CASRVQGNEQYF | few | TRBJ2-7 | TRBV12-3/TRBV12-4 | NA
TGTGCCAGCTCACCACGGACAGCCTACGAGCAGTACTTC | CASSPRTAYEQYF | few | TRBJ2-7 | TRBV18 | NA
TGTGCCAGCAGTCCACAGGGACGTCAGCCCCAGCATTTT | CASSPQGRQPQHF | many | TRBJ1-5 | TRBV12-3/TRBV12-4 | NA
TGTGCCAGCAGCCCCAACCAGGACGCTGAGCAGTTCTTC | CASSPNQDAEQFF | NA | TRBJ2-1 | TRBV7-2 | NA
TGTGCCAGCAGCTCATCCTATCACCAAGAGACCCAGTACTTC | CASSSSYHQETQYF | many | TRBJ2-5 | TRBV9 | NA
TGCGCCAGCAGTGACCCCAAGCGGGAGGGATCTTTGCATGAGCAGTTCTTC | CASSDPKREGSLHEQFF | NA | TRBJ2-1 | TRBV10-2 | TRBD2
TGCGCCAGCAGCCAACTTAGCGGGAGAGGGACCGGGGAGCTGTTTTTT | CASSQLSGRGTGELFF | many | TRBJ2-2 | TRBV4-1 | TRBD2
TGTGCCAGCAGCTTGTCTGGCGGGGAGCTGTTTTTT | CASSLSGGELFF | many | TRBJ2-2 | TRBV7-9 | NA
TGCGCCAGCAGCCAACCCCTGGATGCGGGAGGGGACAATGAGCAGTTCTTC | CASSQPLDAGGDNEQFF | many | TRBJ2-1 | TRBV4-1 | TRBD2
TGTGCCAGTACCCAGCATGCCTCCTACAATGAGCAGTTCTTC | CASTQHASYNEQFF | NA | TRBJ2-1 | TRBV6-5 | NA
TGTGCCAGCAGCAAACGTGTCTCCCGTGCCCAGTACTTC | CASSKRVSRAQYF | few | TRBJ2-5 | TRBV21-1 | NA
TGCAGTGCTAGGGACGGGAGAAGGTACAATGAGCAGTTCTTC | CSARDGRRYNEQFF | many | TRBJ2-1 | TRBV20-1 | NA
TGCGCCAGCAGAGAGGACGCCGGGGAGCTGTTTTTT | CASREDAGELFF | NA | TRBJ2-2 | TRBV5-1 | NA
TGTGCCGCCACCCCCGAGCCTCTGGCCTACGAGCAGTACTTC | CAATPEPLAYEQYF | NA | TRBJ2-7 | TRBV27 | NA
TGTGCCATTAGTGCGCGGATGCAAGAGACCCAGTACTTC | CAISARMQETQYF | NA | TRBJ2-5 | TRBV10-3 | NA
TGTGCCTGGAATGGAGACTCGGCTTACGAGCAGTACTTC | CAWNGDSAYEQYF | many | TRBJ2-7 | TRBV30 | NA
TGTGCCAGCAGTTCGGCTCCCGGGACTCCTTCAGGAGAGACCCAGTACTTC | CASSSAPGTPSGETQYF | few | TRBJ2-5 | TRBV28 | NA
TGTGCCAGCAGTTACACAGGGGGAGATACGCAGTATTTT | CASSYTGGDTQYF | many | TRBJ2-3 | TRBV2 | TRBD1
TGTGCCAGCAGCTTAGAGGTCGGGCCACTGTACGAGCAGTACTTC | CASSLEVGPLYEQYF | few | TRBJ2-7 | TRBV11-2 | NA
TGTGCCAGCAGCTTAGGAGGGGCAGACTACGAGCAGTACTTC | CASSLGGADYEQYF | few | TRBJ2-7 | TRBV7-9 | NA
TGTGCCAGCAGCTTAGAACCGTTTGTGCAGGGCTCCTACAATGAGCAGTTCTTC | CASSLEPFVQGSYNEQFF | many | TRBJ2-1 | TRBV11-2 | NA
TGTGCCAGCAGCTTCGACGGAAACACCGGGGAGCTGTTTTTT | CASSFDGNTGELFF | NA | TRBJ2-2 | TRBV7-2 | NA
TGCGCCAGCAGTGAGAATAGAGTAACGGGACAGTTCTTC | CASSENRVTGQFF | many | TRBJ2-1 | TRBV10-1 | NA
TGTGCCAGCGGGCAGACTAGCGGCAACTCTGGGGCCAACGTCCTGACTTTC | CASGQTSGNSGANVLTF | many | TRBJ2-6 | TRBV2 | TRBD2
TGTGCCAGCAGCTCTGGGACTAGCGACGAGCAGTACTTC | CASSSGTSDEQYF | many | TRBJ2-7 | TRBV11-2 | TRBD2
TGTGCCAGTACTCCGCCGGGGATCCGGGACAATCAGCCCCAGCATTTT | CASTPPGIRDNQPQHF | many | TRBJ1-5 | TRBV19 | NA
TGTGCCACCAGCAGAGCCTCAGACGGCACCGGGGAGCTGTTTTTT | CATSRASDGTGELFF | many | TRBJ2-2 | TRBV15 | NA
TGTGCCTGGAGTGCAGGACTAGCGTGGGAGAGGGAAAAACTGTTTTTT | CAWSAGLAWEREKLFF | many | TRBJ1-4 | TRBV30 | NA
TGCAGTGCCCAAACGTCCGAGATTACGCAGTATTTT | CSAQTSEITQYF | few | TRBJ2-3 | TRBV20-1 | NA
TGCGCCAGCAGCGAGACAGGTAACTTTGCCGAGCAGTACTTC | CASSETGNFAEQYF | many | TRBJ2-7 | TRBV4-1 | NA
TGTGCCAGCAGTCCCGGGACTAGCGGGAGAGGCACCGGGGAGCTGTTTTTT | CASSPGTSGRGTGELFF | medium-sized | TRBJ2-2 | TRBV28 | TRBD2
TGTGCCAGCGCCGGGGGGGCTGGCACTGAAGCTTTCTTT | CASAGGAGTEAFF | few | TRBJ1-1 | TRBV18 | NA
TGTGCCAGCAGCCAAGAAGGCGGGGGCATAGCTTTCTTT | CASSQEGGGIAFF | many | TRBJ1-1 | TRBV3-1 | NA
TGTGCCAGCAGAGCAGTAGGGAACACCGGGGAGCTGTTTTTT | CASRAVGNTGELFF | NA | TRBJ2-2 | TRBV12-3/TRBV12-4 | NA
TGTGCCAGCAACACAGATAGCAATCAGCCCCAGCATTTT | CASNTDSNQPQHF | many | TRBJ1-5 | TRBV7-8 | NA
TGCAGTGCAAGACGAGGGACAGATACGCAGTATTTT | CSARRGTDTQYF | many | TRBJ2-3 | TRBV20-1 | NA
TGTGCCAGCACTCCTAGCGGGAGCTCCTACGAGCAGTACTTC | CASTPSGSSYEQYF | few | TRBJ2-7 | TRBV5-4 | TRBD2
TGCAGTGCTAGAAGGGGGATGCTTAGTATGAGCACAGATACGCAGTATTTT | CSARRGMLSMSTDTQYF | NA | TRBJ2-3 | TRBV20-1 | NA
TGTGCCAGTAGTATAGCTTCGGGAGAAAACATTCAGTACTTC | CASSIASGENIQYF | NA | TRBJ2-4 | TRBV19 | NA
TGTGCCAGCAGCTTAGAGGTAGGAGGGGAGCAGTACTTC | CASSLEVGGEQYF | few | TRBJ2-7 | TRBV7-8 | NA
TGTGCCAGCAGCTCACAGGGGGCAGGCGGGGAGCTGTTTTTT | CASSSQGAGGELFF | few | TRBJ2-2 | TRBV7-3 | TRBD1
TGCGCCAGCAGGCCTAGCGGTGCCTCTCCAAGGGAGCTGTTTTTT | CASRPSGASPRELFF | NA | TRBJ2-2 | TRBV5-1 | TRBD2
TGTGCCATCAGTGTCCAGACGAACTATGGCTACACCTTC | CAISVQTNYGYTF | many | TRBJ1-2 | TRBV10-3 | NA
TGCAGTGCTAGAAGGAACTATGGCTACACCTTC | CSARRNYGYTF | many | TRBJ1-2 | TRBV20-1 | NA
TGTGCCAGCAGTTACGGGGCGGCGGCTTTCTTT | CASSYGAAAFF | many | TRBJ1-1 | TRBV6-2/TRBV6-3 | NA
TGTGCCAGCATGGGGACTAATACGCAGTATTTT | CASMGTNTQYF | few | TRBJ2-3 | TRBV2 | TRBD2
TGTGCCAGCAGTTACTACAGGGGTAGCACAGATACGCAGTATTTT | CASSYYRGSTDTQYF | NA | TRBJ2-3 | TRBV6-6 | TRBD1
TGCAGTGCTAGAGATCTCGGGACTAGAGAATACAATGAGCAGTTCTTC | CSARDLGTREYNEQFF | many | TRBJ2-1 | TRBV20-1 | TRBD2